This T cell receptor beta chain was recovered during a study of T cell responses to AZD1222 COVID-19 vaccine (dated by TCRdb to the early 2020s). For the study in its entirety: AZD1222 recipients given second doses at about 4 weeks or at about 12 weeks were pooled, since spike-specific TCR depth and breadth were not found to differ between the two schedules. A total of about 230 trial participants underwent TCR sequencing, of whom about 200 received two doses of AZD1222 and some 25 received two doses of the MenACWY control vaccine. Trial participants were enrolled by age into subgroups of 18-55, 56-69 and 70-plus years, and around 150, 28 and 57 TCR-sequenced participants, respectively, were included in these subgroups. What the study reported, not specific to this receptor: Only five or six AZD1222 recipients were SARS-CoV-2 seropositive at baseline, limiting conclusions about previously exposed vaccinees. In the small 56-69-year group, the increase in depth fell short of significance, most likely because of low power. A significant rise in spike-specific TCR breadth and depth was observed after two AZD1222 doses relative to day 0 and relative to MenACWY recipients. Vaccine-associated CD4 TCRs spanned the whole spike protein, with dominant responses in regions 160-218 and 743-854. No day 14 peak-response samples were available, so repertoires were characterized only after the peak T cell response. Nearly half of unique spike-specific TCRs reportedly recognized epitopes outside regions mutated in the B.1.351 and B.1.1.7 variants. Participants were mostly white British, with more females than males. The authors suggested clonal diversity may have been underestimated.

The CDR3 regions of human TCRbeta chains were analyzed by immunosequencing. Turning to the authors' computational methods: Repertoire TCRs were checked for matches against a reference library of SARS-CoV-2-specific TCRs that had been generated using the MIRA antigen-specificity platform. Breadth was defined as the fraction of unique TCRs that were SARS-CoV-2-associated. Depth was defined as the fraction of total T cells that were SARS-CoV-2-associated. Using the MIRA data, every spike-specific TCR was mapped to the spike region that the TCR reacted to and assigned to either a CD4 or a CD8 class. Log10-transformed breadth and depth values were compared by one-way ANOVA with Sidak's multiple comparisons tests. TCRdb retrieved this table from immuneACCESS and kept in-frame rearrangements only. Not all clones are present; in checked studies, unresolved V genes account for under half, and no reason is known for the remainder. V and J calls and clone size are copied from that table; D and trimming were computed from the DNA. This sample lists about 130,000 clones; 75% to 90% were detected once. The ten largest clonotypes hold 1.5% of the sample.

With regard to this clone: What this receptor recognizes is not known. No base-level quality is on record; no much larger clone is a single base apart.

V loses 6 bases, J loses 0 bases, and the germline ends lie 5 bases apart. The CDR3 numbers 12 residues from cysteine through phenylalanine. The kept DNA is CDR3 alone, 36 bases in frame from the first base. The germline V gene yields MNHEY for CDR1 and SVGAGI for CDR2. Read against the paper, the sample's time point label means: baseline before first vaccination. Samples from vaccinated people were obtained from the UK trials COV001 and COV002, which included a single-blind randomized controlled phase 2/3 trial of AZD1222 (ChAdOx1 nCoV-19) in healthy adults. For TCRbeta chain sequencing, PBMC samples were collected from trial participants at day 0 and at day 28 after the second dose.

The clonotype originates from an adult in good health. The sequencing used peripheral blood, collected on day 0 of AZD1222 vaccination. This chain joins TRBV6-5 to TRBJ1-1; the D gene is not confidently resolved. The DNA reads TGTGCCAGCAGACTAATGAACACTGAAGCTTTCTTT. Its protein product is CASRLMNTEAFF.